This T cell receptor beta chain was documented in a study of T cell repertoires in cytomegalovirus infection. Study-wide context: Evidence of both CMV infection and a matching HLA type came from public TCR beta signatures. Whole-study results and caveats: Frequencies of public TCR beta families were cumulated, and this identified carriers of CMV plus the relevant HLA.

This clonotype was recorded at least ten times. What it recognizes is unknown. V lost 1 base to trimming and J lost 5 bases, with 11 bases between them. CDR3 length: 13 amino acids. The germline V gene encodes CDR1 SQVTM and CDR2 ANQGSEA. TCRdb fed the reads into MiXCR, producing one record per CDR3 protein. The sample includes approximately 170,000 distinct CDR3 sequences, roughly 18% of them seen just once. This chain uses TRBV29-1 with TRBJ2-5; no clear D gene. Sample: CD8+ T cells from PBMCs. The source of this sequence is a human donor in good health (CMV status not recorded). Some clones in this sample may be carry-over from other donors' samples. The CDR3 DNA reads TGCAGCGTTGAAGGTCTAGATTACGAGACCCAGTACTTC. Its translation is CSVEGLDYETQYF.